These T cell receptor beta chains were read from a single sample in a study of blood T cell repertoires in COVID-19. Clones were sequenced by immunoSEQ multiplex PCR, and TCRdb holds only the in-frame ones, with some missing. Found here are 200,000 to 250,000 clones, around 84% of them singletons; the top ten hold approximately 5%. The sample consisted of peripheral blood. The receptors here all came from a woman in her fifties or sixties who had recovered from COVID-19. Each CDR3 is given without its conserved first and last residue.

v_call: TRBV10-3
cdr3_aa: AISEGGGGKTDTQY

v_call: TRBV6-1
cdr3_aa: ASSDSLRGGRDEQF

v_call: TRBV12-5
cdr3_aa: ASGLFRTLSSYEQY

v_call: TRBV5-1
cdr3_aa: ASSLAGANTGELF

v_call: TRBV5-4
cdr3_aa: ASSSGQGPTEAF

v_call: TRBV5-1
cdr3_aa: ASSLMGQGASPLH

v_call: TRBV7-3
cdr3_aa: ASSPVGSGANEQF

v_call: TRBV5-1
cdr3_aa: ASSLFSGGSGELF

v_call: TRBV3-1/TRBV3-2
cdr3_aa: ASSPYRGVAEAF

v_call: TRBV9
cdr3_aa: ASSPGGGDSGNTIY

v_call: TRBV6-5
cdr3_aa: ASRDRGRGGEQF

v_call: TRBV19
cdr3_aa: ASSEPGTVNYGYT

v_call: TRBV6-5
cdr3_aa: ASSYLGTGYNSPLH

v_call: TRBV7-9
cdr3_aa: ASSRGRATNEKLF

v_call: TRBV27
cdr3_aa: ASSPRLGETQY

v_call: TRBV9
cdr3_aa: ASSSGGSTNEKLF

v_call: TRBV9
cdr3_aa: ASSVVFQGADTEAF